The T cell receptor (beta chain) described here comes from a study of blood T cell repertoires in COVID-19 (dated by TCRdb to between 2020 and 2021). Background for the entire study: Collaborator samples came from the United States, Italy and Spain and covered acute and convalescent phases of COVID-19. A de-identified subject ID, COVID-19 status, age in years and sex were almost always included in the sample metadata. The dataset comprised deeply sampled blood TCRbeta repertoires from subjects exposed to, actively infected with, or recovered from COVID-19. A freely available public database, intended as a resource for researchers studying the immune response to SARS-CoV-2, is where the repertoires were released. The prospective study material was composed of cDNA or gDNA derived from T cells, B-cell-depleted T cells, or PBMCs. Where HLA class I and class II types were available, the types were taken from metadata supplied by the sample provider, not from assay-based typing. The samples were drawn from the first 160 participants of the ongoing ImmuneRACE study and from 950 to 1,500 subjects provided by 6 global collaborators. Study-level results and caveats: The quantity of clinical and demographic metadata differed by source and by participant and was supplied without curation.

On this clone: Its antigen is currently not known. Nothing much larger sits one base from this clone, and base qualities are not available.

TCRbeta CDR3 regions were amplified from genomic DNA by means of the immunoSEQ Assay, a bias-controlled multiplex PCR. Processing in the source paper ran as follows. The number of nucleated cells in each sample was estimated by amplification of reference gene primers within the assay. To quantify the absolute abundance of each unique TCRbeta CDR3 rearrangement, sequence reads were collapsed and filtered. For each sample, productive Simpson clonality was calculated by taking the square root of Simpson's diversity index across productive rearrangements. TCRdb's version of the immuneACCESS table is confined to in-frame rearrangements and falls short of the full clone set. An unresolved V gene accounts for under half of the shortfall where checked; the remainder is of unknown origin. For V, J and clone size, that table is used; D and trimming come from the DNA. The sample table lists tens of thousands of clones, 87% of them with a count of one. Of the sample, less than 6.5% falls within the top ten clones.

From a lookup of the germline V gene, CDR1 and CDR2 are SNHLY and FYNNEI. The CDR3 runs 16 residues from the cysteine to the phenylalanine. Solely the CDR3 DNA is kept, with 48 bases framed from the first base. Unmatched junction bases come to 11, with V trimmed by 8 bases and J by 9 bases. The collaborating institutions used their own protocols to collect whole blood in K2EDTA tubes. For TCRbeta analysis, collaborators shipped samples in one of three forms: frozen whole blood, isolated PBMCs, or DNA extracted from either of those sample types. The receptor was derived from a man between 60 and 75 years old with acute or convalescent COVID-19. The rearrangement combines TRBV2 with TRBJ1-6; TRBD1 aligns with 12 central bases. Sequenced input: peripheral blood. The CDR3 reads as follows: CASLAWDRGLGSPLHF. The DNA sequence is as follows: TGTGCCAGCCTCGCTTGGGACAGGGGGCTCGGTTCACCCCTCCACTTT.